The rows below give T cell receptor beta chains drawn from one sample of a study of identical twins. Each CDR3 protein is one row after TCRdb ran MiXCR on the 5' RACE reads. This repertoire shows about 260,000 distinct CDR3 sequences, about 7.3% found once; its top ten account for roughly 3.6%. This same sample was also part of a study on yellow fever vaccine responses in identical twins.

The sequenced material came from memory (CD45RO+) T cells sorted from blood. These TCRs come from a woman aged 18-29 years in good health. CDR3s include the opening cysteine and the closing phenylalanine or tryptophan. A D gene is named only where the DNA matches it firmly. For some rows the clone size is stated as once, few or many, or as a class when expanded; others skip it.

v_call	d_call	clone_size	j_call	cdr3_nt	cdr3_aa
TRBV5-1	-	many	TRBJ2-1	TGCGCCAGCAGCTTGGAGGGGGAGCGCTCCTACAATGAGCAGTTCTTC	CASSLEGERSYNEQFF
TRBV20-1	TRBD2	few	TRBJ2-1	TGCGGGGGGACTACTCTCTACAATGAGCAGTTCTTC	CGGTTLYNEQFF
TRBV7-3	-	few	TRBJ2-7	TGTGCCAGCAGCTCAAGTGGTGGGTACGAGCAGTACTTC	CASSSSGGYEQYF
TRBV28	TRBD2	-	TRBJ2-5	TGTGCCAGCAGCCAGGGACTAGATGAGACCCAGTACTTC	CASSQGLDETQYF
TRBV20-1	TRBD2	-	TRBJ2-3	TGCAGTGCTAGAGATCTAACTAGCGGGGGCACAGATACGCAGTATTTT	CSARDLTSGGTDTQYF
TRBV5-1	-	many	TRBJ2-7	TGCGCCAGCAGCTCCGGGACGAGTCCCTACGAGCAGTACTTC	CASSSGTSPYEQYF
TRBV7-9	-	-	TRBJ2-5	TGTGCCACCGCCAGGGACTTTTTGGAGACCCAGTACTTC	CATARDFLETQYF
TRBV12-3/TRBV12-4	TRBD2	many	TRBJ2-3	TGTGCCAGCAGTTCCTCCCTAGCGGGGGGGACAGATACGCAGTATTTT	CASSSSLAGGTDTQYF
TRBV7-9	-	many	TRBJ1-2	TGTGCCAGCAGCCTCGACAGCGCCTATGGCTACACCTTC	CASSLDSAYGYTF
TRBV25-1	TRBD2	-	TRBJ2-5	TGTGCCAGCAGTGACTTCCTAGCGGGGGGTAGAGAGACCCAGTACTTC	CASSDFLAGGRETQYF
TRBV20-1	TRBD1	-	TRBJ2-5	TGCAGTGCTACGACAGGGGGCCAAGAGACCCAGTACTTC	CSATTGGQETQYF
TRBV12-3/TRBV12-4	TRBD2	few	TRBJ2-3	TGTGCCAGCAGTTTTGGCGGGAGGGCGTCAGATACGCAGTATTTT	CASSFGGRASDTQYF
TRBV20-1	TRBD2	-	TRBJ2-5	TGCAGTGCTAGGTCGTTAGCGGGAGAAATGGAGACCCAGTACTTC	CSARSLAGEMETQYF
TRBV7-9	-	many	TRBJ2-5	TGTGCCAGCAGCTTGGGGATCGGGGCGGACAGCCAAGAGACCCAGTACTTC	CASSLGIGADSQETQYF
TRBV7-9	-	-	TRBJ2-1	TGTGCCAGCAGCTTGGGGCAGGGTGTGCAGTTCTTC	CASSLGQGVQFF
TRBV29-1	TRBD1	many	TRBJ2-7	TGCAGCGTTGAAGATCAGGGGACAGCCAACTCCTACGAGCAGTACTTC	CSVEDQGTANSYEQYF
TRBV28	-	few	TRBJ1-1	TGTGCCAGCAGTCCCGGACAGTGGCCCACTGAAGCTTTCTTT	CASSPGQWPTEAFF
TRBV14	-	-	TRBJ1-1	TGTGCCAGCAGCTTCGTTAGGACTGAAGCTTTCTTT	CASSFVRTEAFF
TRBV11-3	-	-	TRBJ2-1	TGTGCCAGCAGCCCCCAGGGGTTGAATGAGCAGTTCTTC	CASSPQGLNEQFF
TRBV27	-	few	TRBJ2-5	TGTGCCAGCAGCCCCGAATACAGGGTTGAGACCCAGTACTTC	CASSPEYRVETQYF
TRBV12-3/TRBV12-4	-	many	TRBJ1-2	TGTGCCAGCAGTTTAGCCCACAGGGATCGCTATGGCTACACCTTC	CASSLAHRDRYGYTF
TRBV7-6	TRBD2	many	TRBJ2-2	TGTGCCAGTGGGGGACTAGCGGTGAACACCGGGGAGCTGTTTTTT	CASGGLAVNTGELFF
TRBV20-1	TRBD1	many	TRBJ2-5	TGCAGTGCTAGAGATGGTTCACAGGGGGAGACCCAGTACTTC	CSARDGSQGETQYF
TRBV3-1	-	-	TRBJ1-1	TGTGCCAGCAGCTCAAACCGACAAGCCTCGAACACTGAAGCTTTCTTT	CASSSNRQASNTEAFF
TRBV27	TRBD1	few	TRBJ2-1	TGTGCCAGCAGGAGAGGACAGGGGTCCTACAATGAGCAGTTCTTC	CASRRGQGSYNEQFF
TRBV20-1	TRBD2	-	TRBJ2-1	TGCAGTGCTAAAGGACTAGCGGGCGTCTCCTACAATGAGCAGTTCTTC	CSAKGLAGVSYNEQFF
TRBV5-1	-	few	TRBJ1-1	TGCGCCAGCAGCTATACTGTTCTAAGGGAGAACACTGAAGCTTTCTTT	CASSYTVLRENTEAFF
TRBV12-3/TRBV12-4	TRBD1	many	TRBJ1-5	TGTGCCAGCAGATCGGGACAGGGAAGTCAGCCCCAGCATTTT	CASRSGQGSQPQHF
TRBV11-1	-	-	TRBJ2-2	TGTGCCAGCAGCTTCTCCAGGGACACCGGGGAGCTGTTTTTT	CASSFSRDTGELFF
TRBV20-1	-	few	TRBJ1-4	TGCAGTGCTCCACTGGGGGCAACTAATGAAAAACTGTTTTTT	CSAPLGATNEKLFF
TRBV20-1	-	-	TRBJ2-5	TGCAGTGCTCCGCCTCCTCGCACGAAAGAGACCCAGTACTTC	CSAPPPRTKETQYF
TRBV20-1	TRBD2	many	TRBJ2-1	TGCAGTGCTAGACCCCGAACCGCAGCGGGAGGCAATGAGCAGTTCTTC	CSARPRTAAGGNEQFF